This TCR beta chain was sequenced during a study of blood T cell repertoires in COVID-19 (dated by TCRdb to the early 2020s). In terms of the full investigation: The collaborator samples originated in the United States, Italy and Spain and spanned the acute and convalescent phases of COVID-19. The prospective study material was composed of cDNA or gDNA derived from T cells, B-cell-depleted T cells, or PBMCs. Subjects who had been exposed to COVID-19, were actively infected with it, or had recovered from it provided the deeply sampled blood TCRbeta repertoires that made up the dataset. A freely available public database, intended as a resource for researchers studying the immune response to SARS-CoV-2, is where the repertoires were released. The samples were drawn from two sources: the first 160 participants of the ongoing ImmuneRACE study, and over 1,000 subjects contributed by 6 global collaborators. A de-identified subject ID, COVID-19 status, age in years and sex were almost always included in the sample metadata. Where HLA class I and class II types were available, the types were taken from metadata supplied by the sample provider, not from assay-based typing. The research as a whole found: Clinical and demographic metadata were provided uncurated, with the amount varying by source and participant.

Collaborating institutions collected whole blood in K2EDTA tubes following their own protocols. For TCRbeta analysis, collaborator samples were shipped as frozen whole blood, as isolated PBMCs, or as DNA extracted from either sample type. For this clone: Which antigen it targets is not known. Nothing much larger sits one base from this clone, and base qualities are not available.

For CDR1 and CDR2, the germline V gene lists MDHEN and SYDVKM. For this chain, trimming is 10 bases at the V end and 0 bases at the J end, and the number of junction bases without a gene match is 6. Spanning cysteine to phenylalanine, the CDR3 consists of 13 amino acids. Only the CDR3 DNA is retained, 39 bases long and in frame from the first base. The immunoSEQ Assay, a bias-controlled multiplex PCR, was used to amplify TCRbeta CDR3 regions from genomic DNA. On the study's bioinformatics: Within the assay, amplification of reference gene primers was used to estimate how many nucleated cells each sample contained. To quantify the absolute abundance of each unique TCRbeta CDR3 rearrangement, sequence reads were collapsed and filtered. For each sample, productive Simpson clonality was calculated as the square root of Simpson's diversity index across productive rearrangements. TCRdb took this table from immuneACCESS and kept in-frame rearrangements with V and J called. Such tables lack part of the clones; where checked against another copy, unresolved V genes explain under half of the gap, and the rest is unexplained. V and J calls and clone size are as listed in that table; D and trimming were resolved from the DNA. The sample records some 45,000 clones, about 86% of which are singletons. The ten biggest clones cover about a tenth of the sample.

This receptor chain uses TRBV28 and TRBJ2-7; 7 central bases correspond to TRBD2. The origin of this receptor is a human donor in a cohort sampled during active COVID-19. Sequences were obtained from peripheral blood. This receptor carries the CDR3 CAIDGGFSYEQYF. DNA sequence: TGTGCCATCGACGGGGGGTTCTCCTACGAGCAGTACTTC.